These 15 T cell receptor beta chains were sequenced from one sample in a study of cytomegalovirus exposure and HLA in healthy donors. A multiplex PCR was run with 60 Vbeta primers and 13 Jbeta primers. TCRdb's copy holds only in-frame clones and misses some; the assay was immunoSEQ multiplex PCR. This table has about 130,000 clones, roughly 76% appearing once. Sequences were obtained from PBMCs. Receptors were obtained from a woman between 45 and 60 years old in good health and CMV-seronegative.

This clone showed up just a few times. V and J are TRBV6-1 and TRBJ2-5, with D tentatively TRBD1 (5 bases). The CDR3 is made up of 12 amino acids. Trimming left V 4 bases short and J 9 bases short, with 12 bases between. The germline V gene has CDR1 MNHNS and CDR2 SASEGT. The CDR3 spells CASSAGSGSQYF. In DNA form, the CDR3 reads TGTGCCAGCAGTGCTGGGTCAGGGTCCCAGTACTTC.

The CDR3 DNA is TGTGCCAGCAGTTACTCGGTCCGGGTCCCGTATGGCTACACCTTC. It encodes CASSYSVRVPYGYTF. This chain connects TRBV6-5 to TRBJ1-2; D not resolved. Germline CDR1 and CDR2: MNHEY and SVGAGI. Between the trimmed V and J ends, which lost 0 bases and 5 bases, there was a span of 13 bases. The CDR3 runs 15 residues.

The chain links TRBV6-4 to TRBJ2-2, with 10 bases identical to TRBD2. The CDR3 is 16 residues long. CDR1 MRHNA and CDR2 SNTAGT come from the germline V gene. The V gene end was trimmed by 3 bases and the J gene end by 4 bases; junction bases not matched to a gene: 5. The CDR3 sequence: CASSELAGRGTGELFF. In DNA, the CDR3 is TGTGCCAGCAGTGAACTAGCGGGAAGGGGCACCGGGGAGCTGTTTTTT.

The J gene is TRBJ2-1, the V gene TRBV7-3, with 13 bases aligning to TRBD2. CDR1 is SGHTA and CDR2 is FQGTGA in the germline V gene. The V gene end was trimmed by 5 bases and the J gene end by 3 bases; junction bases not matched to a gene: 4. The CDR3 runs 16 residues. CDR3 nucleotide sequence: TGTGCCAGCAGCCCCCGGACTAGCGGGAGCTACAATGAGCAGTTCTTC. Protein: CASSPRTSGSYNEQFF. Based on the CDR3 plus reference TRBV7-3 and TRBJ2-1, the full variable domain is GAGVSQTPSNKVTEKGKYVELRCDPISGHTALYWYRQSLGQGPEFLIYFQGTGAADDSGLPNDRFFAVRPEGSVSTLKIQRTERGDSAVYLCASSPRTSGSYNEQFFGPGTRLTVL.

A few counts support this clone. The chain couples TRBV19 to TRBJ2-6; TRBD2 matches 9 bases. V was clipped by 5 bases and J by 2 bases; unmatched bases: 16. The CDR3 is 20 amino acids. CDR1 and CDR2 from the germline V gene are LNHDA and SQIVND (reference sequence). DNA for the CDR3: TGTGCCAGTAGTGTTCTAGCGGGGAATCCGGGCCAAGCTGGGGCCAACGTCCTGACTTTC. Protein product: CASSVLAGNPGQAGANVLTF.

The CDR3 DNA sequence: TGTGCCAGAGACGGTACTAGCGGGACCAATGAGCAGTTCTTC. Translating it yields CARDGTSGTNEQFF. This chain uses TRBV7-9 with TRBJ2-1; 10 bases are shared with TRBD2. CDR1 SEHNR and CDR2 FQNEAQ come from the germline V gene (reference sequence). The length of the CDR3 is 14 residues. The J segment lost 6 bases and the V segment lost 9 bases, leaving 8 bases of the junction unmatched.

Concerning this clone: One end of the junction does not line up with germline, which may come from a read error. CDR3 sequence: CSSSSTLGSNDRLTIGYTF. DNA of the CDR3: TGTTCCAGCAGCTCCACGTTAGGGTCGAACGATAGACTAACTATAGGCTACACCTTC. J is TRBJ1-2 and V is TRBV7-9; D is unclear. Germline V gene sequence: CDR1 SEHNR, CDR2 FQNEAQ (reference sequence). The CDR3 length is 19 residues.

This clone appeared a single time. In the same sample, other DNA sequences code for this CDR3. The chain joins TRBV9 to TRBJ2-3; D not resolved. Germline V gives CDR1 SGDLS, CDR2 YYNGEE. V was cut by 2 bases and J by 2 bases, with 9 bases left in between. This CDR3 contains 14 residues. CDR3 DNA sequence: TGTGCCAGCAGCGTCGAGGCTTACACAGATACGCAGTATTTT. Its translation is CASSVEAYTDTQYF.

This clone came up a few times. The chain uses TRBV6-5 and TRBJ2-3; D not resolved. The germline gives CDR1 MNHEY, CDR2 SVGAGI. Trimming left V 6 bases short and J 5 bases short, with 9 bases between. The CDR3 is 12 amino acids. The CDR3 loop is CASSQDRDTQYF. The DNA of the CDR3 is TGTGCCAGCAGCCAGGATAGAGATACGCAGTATTTT.

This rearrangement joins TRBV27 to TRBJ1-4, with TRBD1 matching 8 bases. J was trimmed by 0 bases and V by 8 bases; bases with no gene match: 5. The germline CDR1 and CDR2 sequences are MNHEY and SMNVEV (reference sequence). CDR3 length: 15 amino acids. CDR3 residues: CASRQGTSTNEKLFF. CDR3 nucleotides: TGTGCCAGCCGACAGGGGACTTCAACTAATGAAAAACTGTTTTTT.

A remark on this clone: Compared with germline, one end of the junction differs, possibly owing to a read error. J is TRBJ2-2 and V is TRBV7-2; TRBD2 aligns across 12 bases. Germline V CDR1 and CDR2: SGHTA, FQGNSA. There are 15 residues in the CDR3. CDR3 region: CASSLAGGQIGELFF. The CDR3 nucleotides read TGTGCCAGCAGCCTAGCGGGAGGGCAGATCGGGGAGCTGTTTTTT.

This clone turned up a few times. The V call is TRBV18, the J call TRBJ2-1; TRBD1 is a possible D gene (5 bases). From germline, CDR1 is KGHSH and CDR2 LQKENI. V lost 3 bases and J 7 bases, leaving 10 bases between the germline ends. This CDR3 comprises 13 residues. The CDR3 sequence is CASSPSTENEQFF. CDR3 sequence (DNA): TGTGCCAGCTCACCTTCGACAGAAAATGAGCAGTTCTTC. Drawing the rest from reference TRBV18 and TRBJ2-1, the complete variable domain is NAGVMQNPRHLVRRRGQEARLRCSPMKGHSHVYWYRQLPEEGLKFMVYLQKENIIDESGMPKERFSAEFPKEGPSILRIQQVVRGDSAAYFCASSPSTENEQFFGPGTRLTVL.

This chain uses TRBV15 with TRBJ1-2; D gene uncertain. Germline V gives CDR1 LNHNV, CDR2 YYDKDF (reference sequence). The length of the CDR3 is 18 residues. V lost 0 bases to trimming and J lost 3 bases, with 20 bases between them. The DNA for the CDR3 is TGTGCCACCAGCAGAGATCAGGTGGATACACTGTCCTACTATGGCTACACCTTC. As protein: CATSRDQVDTLSYYGYTF.

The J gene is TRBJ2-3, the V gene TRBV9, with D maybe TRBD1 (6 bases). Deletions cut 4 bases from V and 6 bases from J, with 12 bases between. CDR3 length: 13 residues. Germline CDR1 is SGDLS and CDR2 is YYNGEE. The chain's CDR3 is CASSKRTADTQYF. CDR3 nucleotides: TGTGCCAGCAGCAAAAGGACAGCGGATACGCAGTATTTT.

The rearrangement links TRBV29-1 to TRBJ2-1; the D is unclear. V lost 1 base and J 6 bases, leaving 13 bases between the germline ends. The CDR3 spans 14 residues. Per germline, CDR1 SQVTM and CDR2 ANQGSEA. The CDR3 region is CSVEGVAFRNEQFF. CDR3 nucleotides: TGCAGCGTTGAAGGGGTAGCCTTCCGCAATGAGCAGTTCTTC.